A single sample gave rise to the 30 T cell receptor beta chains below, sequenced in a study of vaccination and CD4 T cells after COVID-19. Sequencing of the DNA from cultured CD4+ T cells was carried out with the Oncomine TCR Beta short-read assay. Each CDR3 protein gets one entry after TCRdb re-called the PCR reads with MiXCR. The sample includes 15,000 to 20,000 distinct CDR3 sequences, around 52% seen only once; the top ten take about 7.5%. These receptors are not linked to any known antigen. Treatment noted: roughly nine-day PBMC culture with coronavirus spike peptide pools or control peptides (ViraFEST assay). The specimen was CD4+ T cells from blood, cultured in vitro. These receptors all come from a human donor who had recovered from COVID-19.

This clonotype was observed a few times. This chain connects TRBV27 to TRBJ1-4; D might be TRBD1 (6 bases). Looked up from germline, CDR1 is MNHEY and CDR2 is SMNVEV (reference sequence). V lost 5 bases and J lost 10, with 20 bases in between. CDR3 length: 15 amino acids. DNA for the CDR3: TGTGCCAGCAGTCCGACAGACCTGTTCAGGGGAAAACTGTTTTTT. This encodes CASSPTDLFRGKLFF.

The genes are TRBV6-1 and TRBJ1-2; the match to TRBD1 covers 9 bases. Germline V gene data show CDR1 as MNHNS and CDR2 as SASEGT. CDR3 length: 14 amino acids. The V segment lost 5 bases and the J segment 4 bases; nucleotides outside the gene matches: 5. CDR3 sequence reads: CASSTDRGGYGYTF. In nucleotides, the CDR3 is TGTGCCAGCAGTACGGACAGGGGAGGCTATGGCTACACCTTC.

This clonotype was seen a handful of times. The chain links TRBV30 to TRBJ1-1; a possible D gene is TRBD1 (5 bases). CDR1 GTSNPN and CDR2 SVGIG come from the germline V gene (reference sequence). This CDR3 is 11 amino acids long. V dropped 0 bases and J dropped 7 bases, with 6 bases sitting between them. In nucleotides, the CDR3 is TGTGCCTGGAGTGTGGGGGGTGAAGCTTTCTTT. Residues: CAWSVGGEAFF.

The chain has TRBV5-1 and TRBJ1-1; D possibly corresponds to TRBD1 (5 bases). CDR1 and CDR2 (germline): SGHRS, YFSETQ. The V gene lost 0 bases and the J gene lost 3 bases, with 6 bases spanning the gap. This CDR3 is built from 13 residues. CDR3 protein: CASSLAGDTEAFF. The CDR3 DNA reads TGCGCCAGCAGCTTGGCGGGGGACACTGAAGCTTTCTTT. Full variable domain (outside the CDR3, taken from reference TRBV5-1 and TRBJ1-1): KAGVTQTPRYLIKTRGQQVTLSCSPISGHRSVSWYQQTPGQGLQFLFEYFSETQRNKGNFPGRFSGRQFSNSRSEMNVSTLELGDSALYLCASSLAGDTEAFFGQGTRLTVV.

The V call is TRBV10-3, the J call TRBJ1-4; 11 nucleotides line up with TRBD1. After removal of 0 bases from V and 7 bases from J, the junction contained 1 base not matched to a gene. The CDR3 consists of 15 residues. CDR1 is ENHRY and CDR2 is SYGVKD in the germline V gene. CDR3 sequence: CAISESGTGGEKLFF. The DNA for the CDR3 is TGTGCCATCAGTGAGTCCGGGACAGGGGGTGAAAAACTGTTTTTT.

The CDR3 spells CSARDIWRTGGDSGYTF. CDR3 DNA sequence: TGCAGTGCTAGAGATATTTGGCGGACAGGGGGCGACAGTGGCTACACCTTC. The chain links TRBV20-1 to TRBJ1-2; 11 nucleotides agree with TRBD1. There are 17 residues in the CDR3. Germline V gene data show CDR1 as DFQATT and CDR2 as SNEGSKA (reference sequence). Germline trimming cut 0 bases from V and 7 bases from J; bases unmatched to any gene: 13.

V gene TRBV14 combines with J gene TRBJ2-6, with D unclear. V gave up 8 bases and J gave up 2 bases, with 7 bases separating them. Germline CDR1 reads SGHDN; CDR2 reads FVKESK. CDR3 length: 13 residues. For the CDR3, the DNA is TGTGCCAGCCAAATTGCTGGGGCCAACGTCCTGACTTTC. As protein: CASQIAGANVLTF. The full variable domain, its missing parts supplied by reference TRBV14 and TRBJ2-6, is EAGVTQFPSHSVIEKGQTVTLRCDPISGHDNLYWYRRVMGKEIKFLLHFVKESKQDESGMPNNRFLAERTGGTYSTLKVQPAELEDSGVYFCASQIAGANVLTFGAGSRLTVL.

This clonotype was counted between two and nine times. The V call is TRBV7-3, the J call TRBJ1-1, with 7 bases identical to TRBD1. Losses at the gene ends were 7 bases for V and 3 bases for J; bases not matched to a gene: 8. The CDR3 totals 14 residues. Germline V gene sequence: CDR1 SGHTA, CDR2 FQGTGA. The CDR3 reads CASTPGQAYTEAFF. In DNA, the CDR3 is TGTGCCAGCACCCCCGGACAGGCCTACACTGAAGCTTTCTTT.

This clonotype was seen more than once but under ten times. The CDR3 DNA reads TGTGCCAGCAGTGAAGCGGGGTGGAACACCGGGGAGCTGTTTTTT. Translating gives CASSEAGWNTGELFF. This chain connects TRBV6-1 to TRBJ2-2; D is uncertain. This CDR3 has 15 amino acids. V was pared by 0 bases and J by 1 base, with 6 bases between. CDR1 and CDR2 from the germline V gene are MNHNS and SASEGT.

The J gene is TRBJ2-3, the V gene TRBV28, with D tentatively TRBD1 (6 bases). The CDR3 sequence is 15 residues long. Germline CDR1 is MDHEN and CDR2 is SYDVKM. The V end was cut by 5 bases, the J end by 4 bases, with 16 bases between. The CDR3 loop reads CASSIPGRGSDTQYF. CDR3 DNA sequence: TGTGCCAGCAGTATCCCGGGCAGGGGTTCAGATACGCAGTATTTT.

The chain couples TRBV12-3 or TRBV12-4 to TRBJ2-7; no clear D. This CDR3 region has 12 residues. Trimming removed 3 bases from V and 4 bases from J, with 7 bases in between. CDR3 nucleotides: TGTGCCAGCAGTTTCAGCAGGTACGAGCAGTACTTC. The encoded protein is CASSFSRYEQYF.

CDR3 DNA: TGTGCCAGCAGCACCACCCCCCAGGGGGCGCGAGGCTACACCTTC. Translating gives CASSTTPQGARGYTF. J is TRBJ1-2 and V is TRBV11-2; TRBD1 aligns across 8 bases. Losses at the gene ends were 5 bases for V and 8 bases for J; bases not matched to a gene: 13. Germline-derived CDR1 and CDR2 are SGHAT and FQNNGV. This CDR3 has 15 amino acids.

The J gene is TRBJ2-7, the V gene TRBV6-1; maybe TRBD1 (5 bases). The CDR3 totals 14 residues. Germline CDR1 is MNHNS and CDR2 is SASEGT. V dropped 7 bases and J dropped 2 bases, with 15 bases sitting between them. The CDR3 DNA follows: TGTGCCAGCACCAGGACATTAGGGGCCTACGAGCAGTACTTC. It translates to CASTRTLGAYEQYF.

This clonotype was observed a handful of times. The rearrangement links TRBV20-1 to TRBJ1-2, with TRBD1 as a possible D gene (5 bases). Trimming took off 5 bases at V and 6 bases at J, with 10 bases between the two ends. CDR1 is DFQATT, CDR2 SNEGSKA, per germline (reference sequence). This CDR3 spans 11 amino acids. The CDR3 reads CSAPPGNGYTF. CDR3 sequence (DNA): TGCAGTGCTCCGCCAGGGAATGGCTACACCTTC.

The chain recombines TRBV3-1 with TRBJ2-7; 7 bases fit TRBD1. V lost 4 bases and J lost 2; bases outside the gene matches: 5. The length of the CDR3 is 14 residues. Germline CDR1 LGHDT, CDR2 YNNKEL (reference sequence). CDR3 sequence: CASSPGTDTYEQYF. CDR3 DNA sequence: TGTGCCAGCAGCCCCGGGACAGATACCTACGAGCAGTACTTC.

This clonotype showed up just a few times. Here the CDR3 reads CSAYRQGEGNEAFF. The DNA for the CDR3 is TGCAGTGCCTACCGACAGGGGGAGGGAAATGAAGCTTTCTTT. V and J are TRBV20-1 and TRBJ1-1; 9 bases line up with TRBD1. After removal of 6 bases from V and 7 bases from J, the junction contained 12 bases not matched to a gene. Germline CDR1 DFQATT, CDR2 SNEGSKA (reference sequence). The CDR3 sequence is 14 residues long.

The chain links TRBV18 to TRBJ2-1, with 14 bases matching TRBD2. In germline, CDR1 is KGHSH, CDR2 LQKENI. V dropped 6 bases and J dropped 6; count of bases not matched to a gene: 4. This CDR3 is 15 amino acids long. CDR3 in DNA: TGTGCCAGCTCGCTGACTAGCGGGAGGGTCAATGAGCAGTTCTTC. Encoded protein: CASSLTSGRVNEQFF.

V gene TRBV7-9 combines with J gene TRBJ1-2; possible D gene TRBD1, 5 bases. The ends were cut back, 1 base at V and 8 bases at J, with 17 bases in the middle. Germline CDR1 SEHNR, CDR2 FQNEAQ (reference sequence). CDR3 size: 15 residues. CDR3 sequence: CASSLVRDGGRGYTF. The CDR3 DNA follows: TGTGCCAGCAGCTTAGTCAGGGATGGCGGTCGCGGCTACACCTTC.

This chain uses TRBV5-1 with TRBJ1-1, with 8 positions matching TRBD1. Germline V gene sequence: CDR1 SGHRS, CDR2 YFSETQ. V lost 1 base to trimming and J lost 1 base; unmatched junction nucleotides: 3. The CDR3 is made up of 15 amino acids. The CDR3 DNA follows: TGCGCCAGCAGCTTGAGGACAGGGCAGAACACTGAAGCTTTCTTT. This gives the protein CASSLRTGQNTEAFF.

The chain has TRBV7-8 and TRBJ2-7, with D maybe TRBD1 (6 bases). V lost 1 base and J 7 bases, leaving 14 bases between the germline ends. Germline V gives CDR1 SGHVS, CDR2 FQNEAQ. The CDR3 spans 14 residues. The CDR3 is CASSLGEQGREQYF. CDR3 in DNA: TGTGCCAGCAGCTTAGGAGAACAGGGAAGGGAGCAGTACTTC.

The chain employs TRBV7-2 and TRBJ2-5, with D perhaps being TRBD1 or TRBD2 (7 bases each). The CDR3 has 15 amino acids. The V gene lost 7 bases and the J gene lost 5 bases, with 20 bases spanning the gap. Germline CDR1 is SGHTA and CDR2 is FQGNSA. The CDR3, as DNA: TGTGCCAGCACCAGGGGGGGTAACTTCGGGGAGACCCAGTACTTC. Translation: CASTRGGNFGETQYF.

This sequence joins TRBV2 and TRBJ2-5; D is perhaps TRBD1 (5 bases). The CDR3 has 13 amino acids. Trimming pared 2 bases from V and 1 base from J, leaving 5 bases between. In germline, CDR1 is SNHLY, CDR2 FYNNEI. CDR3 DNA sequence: TGTGCCAGCAGTGAAAGGGGCCAAGAGACCCAGTACTTC. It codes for CASSERGQETQYF.

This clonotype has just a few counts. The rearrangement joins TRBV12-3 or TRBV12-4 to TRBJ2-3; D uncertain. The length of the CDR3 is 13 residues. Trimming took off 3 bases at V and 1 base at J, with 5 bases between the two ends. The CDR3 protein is CASSFSRTDTQYF. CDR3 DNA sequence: TGTGCCAGCAGTTTTAGTCGCACAGATACGCAGTATTTT.

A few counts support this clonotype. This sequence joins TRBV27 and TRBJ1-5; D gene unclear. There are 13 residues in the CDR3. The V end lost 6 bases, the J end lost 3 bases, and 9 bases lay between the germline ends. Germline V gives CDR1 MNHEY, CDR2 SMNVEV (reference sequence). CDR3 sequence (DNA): TGTGCCAGCAGCCCCCTTAACAATCAGCCCCAGCATTTT. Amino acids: CASSPLNNQPQHF.

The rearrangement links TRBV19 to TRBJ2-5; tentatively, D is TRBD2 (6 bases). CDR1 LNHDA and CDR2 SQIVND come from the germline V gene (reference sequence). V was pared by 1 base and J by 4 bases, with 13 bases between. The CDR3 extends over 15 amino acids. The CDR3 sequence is CASSIAGVQAETQYF. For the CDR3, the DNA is TGTGCCAGTAGTATAGCGGGAGTACAGGCAGAGACCCAGTACTTC.

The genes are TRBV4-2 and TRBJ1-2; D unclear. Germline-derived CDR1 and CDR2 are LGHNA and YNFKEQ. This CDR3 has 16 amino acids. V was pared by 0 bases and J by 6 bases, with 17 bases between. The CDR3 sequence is CASSQDVSRRLHGYTF. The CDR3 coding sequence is TGTGCCAGCAGCCAAGATGTGTCCAGGAGGCTACATGGCTACACCTTC.

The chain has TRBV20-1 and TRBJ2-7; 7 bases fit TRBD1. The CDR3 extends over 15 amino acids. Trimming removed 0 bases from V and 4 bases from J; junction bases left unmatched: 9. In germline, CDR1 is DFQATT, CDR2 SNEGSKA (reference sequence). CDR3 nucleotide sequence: TGCAGTGCTAGAGATCATCATAGGGGGCTTTACGAGCAGTACTTC. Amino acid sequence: CSARDHHRGLYEQYF.

The CDR3 protein is CASSLQGYGYTF. The CDR3 DNA reads as TGTGCCAGCAGCCTACAGGGTTATGGCTACACCTTC. The V call is TRBV25-1, the J call TRBJ1-2; a weak D match, TRBD1 (6 bases). The V end was cut by 6 bases, the J end by 5 bases, with 10 bases between. This CDR3 has 12 residues. Germline CDR1 is MGHDK and CDR2 is SYGVNS.

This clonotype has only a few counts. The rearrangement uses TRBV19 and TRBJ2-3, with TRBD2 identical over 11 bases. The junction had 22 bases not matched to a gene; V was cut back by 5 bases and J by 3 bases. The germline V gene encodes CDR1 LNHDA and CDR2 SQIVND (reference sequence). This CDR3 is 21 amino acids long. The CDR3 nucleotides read TGTGCCAGTAGTGGCACCCCGGCTCATAGCGGGAGGGCCAAGGAAACAGATACGCAGTATTTT. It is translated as CASSGTPAHSGRAKETDTQYF.

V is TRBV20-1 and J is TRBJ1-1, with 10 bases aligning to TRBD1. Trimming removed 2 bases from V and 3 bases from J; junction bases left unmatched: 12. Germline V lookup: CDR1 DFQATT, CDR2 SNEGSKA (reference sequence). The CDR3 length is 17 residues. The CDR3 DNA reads TGCAGTGCTAGACTAATACGGACAGGGGGGGAGGACACTGAAGCTTTCTTT. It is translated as CSARLIRTGGEDTEAFF.